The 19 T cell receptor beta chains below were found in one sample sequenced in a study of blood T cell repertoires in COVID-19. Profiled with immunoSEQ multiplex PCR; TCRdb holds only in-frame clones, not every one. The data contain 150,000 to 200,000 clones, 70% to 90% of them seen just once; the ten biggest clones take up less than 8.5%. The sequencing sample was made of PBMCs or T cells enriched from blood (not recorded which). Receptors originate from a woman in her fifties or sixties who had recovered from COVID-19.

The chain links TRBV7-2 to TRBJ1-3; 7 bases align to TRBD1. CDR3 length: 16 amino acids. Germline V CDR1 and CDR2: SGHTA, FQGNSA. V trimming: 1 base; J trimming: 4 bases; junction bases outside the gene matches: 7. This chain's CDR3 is CASSLEGTGAGNTIYF. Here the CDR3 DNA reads TGTGCCAGCAGCTTAGAAGGTACAGGGGCCGGAAACACCATATATTTT. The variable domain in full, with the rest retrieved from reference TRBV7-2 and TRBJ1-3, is GAGVSQSPSNKVTEKGKDVELRCDPISGHTALYWYRQSLGQGLEFLIYFQGNSAPDKSGLPSDRFSAERTGGSVSTLTIQRTQQEDSAVYLCASSLEGTGAGNTIYFGEGSWLTVV.

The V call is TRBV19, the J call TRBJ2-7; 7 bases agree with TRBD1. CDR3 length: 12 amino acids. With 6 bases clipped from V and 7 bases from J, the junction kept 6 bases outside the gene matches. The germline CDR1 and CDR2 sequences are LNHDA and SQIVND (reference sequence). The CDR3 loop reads CASRDRVGEQYF. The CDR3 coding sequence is TGTGCCAGTAGAGACAGGGTCGGGGAGCAGTACTTC.

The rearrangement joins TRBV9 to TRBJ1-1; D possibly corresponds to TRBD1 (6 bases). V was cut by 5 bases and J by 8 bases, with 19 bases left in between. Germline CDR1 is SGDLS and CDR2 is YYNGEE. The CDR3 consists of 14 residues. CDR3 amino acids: CASSFRWDTTEAFF. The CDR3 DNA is TGTGCCAGCAGTTTTAGGTGGGACACAACCGAAGCTTTCTTT.

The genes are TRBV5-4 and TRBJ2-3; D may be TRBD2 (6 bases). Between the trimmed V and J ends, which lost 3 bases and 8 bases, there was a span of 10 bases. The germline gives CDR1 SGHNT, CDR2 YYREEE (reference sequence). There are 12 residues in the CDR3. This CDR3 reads CASSSAGGTQYF. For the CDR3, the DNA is TGTGCCAGCAGCTCCGCCGGGGGTACGCAGTATTTT.

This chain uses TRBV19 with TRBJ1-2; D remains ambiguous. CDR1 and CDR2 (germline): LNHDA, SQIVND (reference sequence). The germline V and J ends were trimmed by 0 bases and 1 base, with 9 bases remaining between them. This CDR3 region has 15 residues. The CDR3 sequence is CASSIDVYGNYGYTF. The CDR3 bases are TGTGCCAGTAGTATAGATGTGTACGGTAACTATGGCTACACCTTC.

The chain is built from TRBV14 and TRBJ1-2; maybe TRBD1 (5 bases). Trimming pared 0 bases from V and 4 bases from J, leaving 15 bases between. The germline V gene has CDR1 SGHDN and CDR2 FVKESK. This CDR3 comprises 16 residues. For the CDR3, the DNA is TGTGCCAGCAGCCAAGATTCGAGACGGGGGATCTATGGCTACACCTTC. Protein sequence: CASSQDSRRGIYGYTF. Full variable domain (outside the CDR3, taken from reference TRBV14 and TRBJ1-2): EAGVTQFPSHSVIEKGQTVTLRCDPISGHDNLYWYRRVMGKEIKFLLHFVKESKQDESGMPNNRFLAERTGGTYSTLKVQPAELEDSGVYFCASSQDSRRGIYGYTFGSGTRLTVV.

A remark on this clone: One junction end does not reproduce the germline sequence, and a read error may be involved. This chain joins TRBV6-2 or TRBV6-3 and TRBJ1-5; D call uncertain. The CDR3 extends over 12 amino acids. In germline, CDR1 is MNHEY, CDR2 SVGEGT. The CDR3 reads CASSSTFAIGDF. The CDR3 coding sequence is TGTGCCAGCAGCTCCACATTTGCGATCGGGGATTTT.

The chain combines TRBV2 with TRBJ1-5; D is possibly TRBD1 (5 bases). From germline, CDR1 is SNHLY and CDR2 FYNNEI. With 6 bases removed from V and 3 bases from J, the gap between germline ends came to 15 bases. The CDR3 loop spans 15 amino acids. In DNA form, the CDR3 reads TGTGCCAGCAGGGGGGAGGGAACCTACAATCAGCCCCAGCATTTT. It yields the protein CASRGEGTYNQPQHF.

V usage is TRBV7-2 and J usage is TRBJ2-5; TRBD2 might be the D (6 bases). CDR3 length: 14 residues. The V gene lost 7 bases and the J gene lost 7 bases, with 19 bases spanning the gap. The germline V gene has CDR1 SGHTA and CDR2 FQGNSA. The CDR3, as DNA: TGTGCCAGCACCTTCGGGACTGCATTTGGGACCCAGTACTTC. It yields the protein CASTFGTAFGTQYF.

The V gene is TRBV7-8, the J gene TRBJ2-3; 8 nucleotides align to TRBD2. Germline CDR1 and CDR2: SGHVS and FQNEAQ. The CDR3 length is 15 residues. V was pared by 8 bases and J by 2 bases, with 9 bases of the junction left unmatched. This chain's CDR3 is CASGTGGGPTDTQYF. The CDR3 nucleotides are TGTGCCAGCGGAACTGGCGGGGGGCCCACAGATACGCAGTATTTT.

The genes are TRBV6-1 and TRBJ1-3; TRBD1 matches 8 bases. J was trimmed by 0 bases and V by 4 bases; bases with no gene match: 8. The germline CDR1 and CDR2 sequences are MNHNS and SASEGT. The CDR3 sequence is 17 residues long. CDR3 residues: CASSGRTGLISGNTIYF. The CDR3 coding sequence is TGTGCCAGCAGTGGGAGGACAGGGCTTATCTCTGGAAACACCATATATTTT.

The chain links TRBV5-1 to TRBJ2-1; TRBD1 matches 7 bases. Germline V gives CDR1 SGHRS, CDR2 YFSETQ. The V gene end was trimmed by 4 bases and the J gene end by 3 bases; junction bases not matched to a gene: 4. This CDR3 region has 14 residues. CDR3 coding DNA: TGCGCCAGCAGCCCGGGACAGTTCTACAATGAGCAGTTCTTC. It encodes CASSPGQFYNEQFF.

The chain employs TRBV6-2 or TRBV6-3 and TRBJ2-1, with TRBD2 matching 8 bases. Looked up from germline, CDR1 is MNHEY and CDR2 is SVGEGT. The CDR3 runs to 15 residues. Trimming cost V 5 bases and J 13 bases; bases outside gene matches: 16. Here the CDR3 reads CASSREGRKVPPQFF. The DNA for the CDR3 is TGTGCCAGCAGTCGGGAGGGCCGAAAAGTTCCCCCCCAGTTCTTC.

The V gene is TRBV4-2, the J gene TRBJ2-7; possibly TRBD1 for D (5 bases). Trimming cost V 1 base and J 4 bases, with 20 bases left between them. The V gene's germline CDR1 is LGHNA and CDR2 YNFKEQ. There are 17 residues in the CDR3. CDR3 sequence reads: CASSQVGKKDMFYEQYF. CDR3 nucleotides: TGTGCCAGCAGCCAAGTGGGGAAGAAGGACATGTTTTACGAGCAGTACTTC.

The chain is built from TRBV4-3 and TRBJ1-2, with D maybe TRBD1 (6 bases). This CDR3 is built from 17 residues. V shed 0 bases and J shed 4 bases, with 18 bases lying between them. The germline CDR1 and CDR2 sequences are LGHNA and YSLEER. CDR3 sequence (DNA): TGCGCCAGCAGCCAAGACCGACGGACAGTAGAAATCTATGGCTACACCTTC. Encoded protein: CASSQDRRTVEIYGYTF.

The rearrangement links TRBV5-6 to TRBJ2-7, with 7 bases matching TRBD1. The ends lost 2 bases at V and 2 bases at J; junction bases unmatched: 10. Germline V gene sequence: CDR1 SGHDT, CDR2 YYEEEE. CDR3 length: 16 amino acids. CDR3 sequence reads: CASSLAGGEITYEQYF. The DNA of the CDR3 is TGTGCCAGCAGCTTAGCAGGGGGTGAAATAACCTACGAGCAGTACTTC.

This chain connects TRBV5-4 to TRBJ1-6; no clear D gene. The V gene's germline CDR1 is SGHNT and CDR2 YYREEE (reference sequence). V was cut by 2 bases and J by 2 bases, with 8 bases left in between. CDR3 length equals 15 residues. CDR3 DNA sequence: TGTGCCAGCAGCTTCGGGAGCGCCTATAATTCACCCCTCCACTTT. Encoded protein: CASSFGSAYNSPLHF.

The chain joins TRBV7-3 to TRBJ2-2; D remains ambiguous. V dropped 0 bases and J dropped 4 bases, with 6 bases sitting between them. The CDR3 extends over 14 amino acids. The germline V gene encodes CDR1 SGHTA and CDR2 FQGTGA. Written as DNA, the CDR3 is TGTGCCAGCAGCTTAACGAAGAGCACCGGGGAGCTGTTTTTT. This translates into CASSLTKSTGELFF.

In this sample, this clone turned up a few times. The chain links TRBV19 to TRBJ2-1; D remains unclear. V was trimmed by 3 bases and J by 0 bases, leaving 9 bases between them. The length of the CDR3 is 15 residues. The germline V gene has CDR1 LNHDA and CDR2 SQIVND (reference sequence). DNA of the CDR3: TGTGCCAGTAGTATTCGAGCCCGCTCCTACAATGAGCAGTTCTTC. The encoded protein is CASSIRARSYNEQFF.